Following are 5 T cell receptor beta chains from one sample sequenced in a study of HIV-infected patients and healthy controls. Roughly three months, about 14 weeks, into antiretroviral therapy, follow-up blood was collected. All unsorted peripheral T cells were captured because whole blood was used without fractionation. Reverse transcription used about 510 ng RNA and constant-region primers for alpha and beta. Using multiplexing indices, alpha and beta chain libraries were generated apart by chain-specific third strand synthesis. TCRdb re-derived calls from the 5' RACE reads in MiXCR, one entry per CDR3 protein. The sample includes around 8,000 distinct CDR3 sequences, more than 6.5% of them seen just once. The sample here was blood, taken during antiretroviral therapy. Every receptor here comes from an adult with HIV infection.

Ten or more counts support this clonotype. This beta chain turned up in a library designed for alpha chains; as an off-target read, its abundance says little. The chain combines TRBV7-9 with TRBJ2-7, with no clear D. V dropped 4 bases and J dropped 0 bases, with 7 bases sitting between them. Germline assignment: CDR1 SEHNR and CDR2 FQNEAQ (reference sequence). The CDR3 is 13 amino acids. The CDR3 DNA is TGTGCCAGCAGCTCCGGGTCCTCCTACGAGCAGTACTTC. Its protein is CASSSGSSYEQYF.

At least ten counts were recorded for this clonotype. This beta chain represents an off-target read in a library built for alpha chains; its size is of limited meaning. The chain joins TRBV15 to TRBJ2-1, with TRBD2 as a possible D gene (5 bases). This CDR3 contains 14 residues. Germline V gene sequence: CDR1 LNHNV, CDR2 YYDKDF (reference sequence). Trimming cost V 1 base and J 7 bases, with 11 bases left between them. The CDR3 sequence is CATSRAGIWNEQFF. CDR3 in DNA: TGTGCCACCAGCAGAGCGGGAATCTGGAATGAGCAGTTCTTC. Full variable domain (rest looked up from reference TRBV15 and TRBJ2-1): DAMVIQNPRYQVTQFGKPVTLSCSQTLNHNVMYWYQQKSSQAPKLLFHYYDKDFNNEADTPDNFQSRRPNTSFCFLDIRSPGLGDTAMYLCATSRAGIWNEQFFGPGTRLTVL.

This clonotype is termed medium-sized. Found in a library prepared for alpha chains, this beta chain is an off-target read, and its abundance has little meaning. V usage is TRBV4-1 and J usage is TRBJ2-5, with D maybe TRBD2 (6 bases). V lost 3 bases and J 4 bases, leaving 18 bases between the germline ends. The CDR3 runs to 16 residues. Per the germline V gene, CDR1 is MGHRA and CDR2 is YSYEKL. CDR3 DNA sequence: TGCGCCAGCAGCCACCGGACTAAAGACTTAGGAGAGACCCAGTACTTC. The encoded protein is CASSHRTKDLGETQYF.

This clonotype was counted at least ten times. This beta chain represents an off-target read in a library built for alpha chains; its size is of limited meaning. The genes are TRBV10-3 and TRBJ2-1, with 13 bases that match TRBD2. The CDR3 totals 16 residues. J gave up 0 bases and V 4 bases, and 0 bases lay outside the gene matches. From germline, CDR1 is ENHRY and CDR2 SYGVKD. The CDR3 sequence: CAISGTSGSSYNEQFF. In nucleotides, the CDR3 is TGTGCCATCAGTGGGACTAGCGGGAGCTCCTACAATGAGCAGTTCTTC.

This clonotype was counted at least ten times. Little can be read into the size of this beta chain, an off-target read in a library designed for alpha chains. The genes are TRBV20-1 and TRBJ2-7; TRBD2 is a possible D gene (6 bases). The CDR3 totals 15 residues. CDR1 and CDR2 (germline): DFQATT, SNEGSKA (reference sequence). Trimming took off 1 base at V and 7 bases at J, with 20 bases between the two ends. In DNA, the CDR3 is TGCAGTGCTAGAGGGGTGGGAGGAGTGTTTCGGGAGCAGTACTTC. Translation: CSARGVGGVFREQYF.